This T cell receptor (beta chain) stems from a study of blood T cell repertoires in COVID-19. In the original processing: Nucleated cell number was recorded as an estimate derived from reference gene primer amplification. Libraries were prepared by immunoSEQ multiplex PCR; TCRdb keeps only in-frame clonotypes and omits some of them. V and J calls and clone size are those listed in that table; D and trimming were worked out from the DNA. The profile shows hundreds of thousands of clones, roughly nine tenths of them singletons. Recovered status applied to Cohort 3 donors who had two consecutive negative PCRs. It also applied to those with clearance or with symptom resolution. The sample comprised PBMCs or T cells enriched from blood (not recorded which). This clonotype originated in a man between 25 and 39 years old who had recovered from COVID-19.

CDR3 coding DNA: TGTGCCAGTAGGTCGGACAGGGGGCTCTTTGGCTACACCTTC. Its translation: CASRSDRGLFGYTF. The chain joins TRBV19 to TRBJ1-2, with 11 bases identical to TRBD1. V was clipped by 6 bases and J by 7 bases; unmatched bases: 7. This CDR3 has 14 residues. The germline V gene encodes CDR1 LNHDA and CDR2 SQIVND (reference sequence).